This is a list of T cell receptor beta chains from one sample in a study of blood T cell repertoires in COVID-19. Assay used: immunoSEQ multiplex PCR; TCRdb lists only in-frame clones, some missing. The table has roughly 190,000 clones, 86% seen once; the top ten hold roughly 9.8%. Sequenced sample: peripheral blood. These receptors all come from a woman aged 55-69 years with COVID-19, enrolled during active disease. The CDR3 runs from the conserved cysteine through the conserved F or W. Each record gives: CDR3 protein, CDR3 DNA, V gene, J gene, D gene, clone size. D genes are given only for firm matches. Expanded clones are given a class, and other clones once, few, many or no size at all.

CDR3 protein: CASSEWDRDTGELFF; CDR3 DNA: TGTGCCAGCAGTGAATGGGACAGGGACACCGGGGAGCTGTTTTTT; V gene: TRBV25-1; J gene: TRBJ2-2; D gene: TRBD1; clone size: -
CDR3 protein: CASSVTSGRGGELFF; CDR3 DNA: TGTGCCAGCAGTGTGACTAGCGGGAGGGGCGGGGAGCTGTTTTTT; V gene: TRBV25-1; J gene: TRBJ2-2; D gene: TRBD2; clone size: -
CDR3 protein: CATSDFQGNEHFF; CDR3 DNA: TGTGCCACCAGTGACTTTCAGGGGAATGAGCATTTCTTC; V gene: TRBV24-1; J gene: TRBJ2-1; D gene: -; clone size: -
CDR3 protein: CASSLGTANGQPQHF; CDR3 DNA: TGTGCCAGCAGCTTAGGGACAGCTAATGGACAGCCCCAGCATTTT; V gene: TRBV7-6; J gene: TRBJ1-5; D gene: -; clone size: -
CDR3 protein: CAWSQNRYEQYF; CDR3 DNA: TGTGCCTGGAGCCAAAACAGGTACGAGCAGTACTTC; V gene: TRBV30; J gene: TRBJ2-7; D gene: -; clone size: few
CDR3 protein: CASSPRRTGANTIYF; CDR3 DNA: TGCGCCAGCAGCCCCCGTCGGACAGGGGCAAACACCATATATTTT; V gene: TRBV4-3; J gene: TRBJ1-3; D gene: TRBD1; clone size: -
CDR3 protein: CAWNERDPYEQYF; CDR3 DNA: TGTGCCTGGAATGAGCGGGACCCCTACGAGCAGTACTTC; V gene: TRBV30; J gene: TRBJ2-7; D gene: TRBD2; clone size: once
CDR3 protein: CASSTLPGGGEQYF; CDR3 DNA: TGTGCCAGCAGCACATTACCGGGGGGCGGCGAGCAGTACTTC; V gene: TRBV6-5; J gene: TRBJ2-7; D gene: -; clone size: -
CDR3 protein: CASSLTRGYSNQPQHF; CDR3 DNA: TGTGCCAGCAGTTTGACTAGGGGCTATAGCAATCAGCCCCAGCATTTT; V gene: TRBV11-2; J gene: TRBJ1-5; D gene: -; clone size: -
CDR3 protein: CASSKKLAGVNNEQFF; CDR3 DNA: TGTGCCAGCAGCAAGAAACTAGCGGGAGTGAACAATGAGCAGTTCTTC; V gene: TRBV13; J gene: TRBJ2-1; D gene: TRBD2; clone size: -
CDR3 protein: CASSRVSGQGNYGYTF; CDR3 DNA: TGCGCCAGCAGCCGGGTATCGGGACAGGGAAACTATGGCTACACCTTC; V gene: TRBV4-3; J gene: TRBJ1-2; D gene: TRBD1; clone size: -
CDR3 protein: CATSGAGNQPQHF; CDR3 DNA: TGTGCCACCAGTGGGGCGGGCAATCAGCCCCAGCATTTT; V gene: TRBV15; J gene: TRBJ1-5; D gene: -; clone size: -
CDR3 protein: CASSFSVKRIRSYNEQFF; CDR3 DNA: TGTGCCAGCAGTTTCTCCGTCAAGCGGATTCGCTCCTACAATGAGCAATTCTTC; V gene: TRBV27; J gene: TRBJ2-1; D gene: -; clone size: -
CDR3 protein: CAWSGGNQPQHF; CDR3 DNA: TGTGCCTGGAGCGGAGGGAATCAGCCCCAGCATTTT; V gene: TRBV30; J gene: TRBJ1-5; D gene: -; clone size: once
CDR3 protein: CASSPLPPYNEQFF; CDR3 DNA: TGTGCCAGCAGCCCACTACCCCCCTACAATGAGCAGTTCTTC; V gene: TRBV11-2; J gene: TRBJ2-1; D gene: -; clone size: few
CDR3 protein: CASSDSPLAGVGNEQFF; CDR3 DNA: TGTGCCAGCAGTGACTCCCCACTAGCGGGAGTCGGCAATGAGCAGTTCTTC; V gene: TRBV6-4; J gene: TRBJ2-1; D gene: TRBD2; clone size: -
CDR3 protein: CASSPWTSPELGDTQYF; CDR3 DNA: TGCGCCAGCAGCCCCTGGACTAGCCCCGAATTGGGGGATACGCAGTATTTT; V gene: TRBV4-3; J gene: TRBJ2-3; D gene: TRBD2; clone size: -
CDR3 protein: CASSRGGRREAFF; CDR3 DNA: TGTGCCAGCAGCAGAGGGGGAAGACGAGAAGCTTTCTTT; V gene: TRBV6-2/TRBV6-3; J gene: TRBJ1-1; D gene: -; clone size: -
CDR3 protein: CAWSVFGGRYIYNEQFF; CDR3 DNA: TGTGCCTGGAGTGTTTTTGGTGGGAGGTACATCTACAATGAGCAGTTCTTC; V gene: TRBV30; J gene: TRBJ2-1; D gene: -; clone size: -
CDR3 protein: CASKRAGTETSYTF; CDR3 DNA: TGTGCCAGCAAGCGAGCCGGGACTGAAACGAGCTACACCTTC; V gene: TRBV9; J gene: TRBJ1-2; D gene: -; clone size: -
CDR3 protein: CATDARTSGGYNEQFF; CDR3 DNA: TGTGCCACAGACGCCAGGACTAGCGGGGGTTACAATGAGCAGTTCTTC; V gene: TRBV24-1; J gene: TRBJ2-1; D gene: TRBD2; clone size: -
CDR3 protein: CASSQGPTGGGLHF; CDR3 DNA: TGCGCCAGCAGCCAAGGCCCGACAGGGGGCGGACTCCACTTC; V gene: TRBV4-3; J gene: TRBJ2-7; D gene: TRBD1; clone size: -
CDR3 protein: CASSLSPTGLGFTDTQYF; CDR3 DNA: TGCGCCAGCAGCTTGTCCCCTACAGGGTTGGGATTCACAGATACGCAGTATTTT; V gene: TRBV5-1; J gene: TRBJ2-3; D gene: -; clone size: -
CDR3 protein: CAWSRGLADSSYEQYF; CDR3 DNA: TGTGCCTGGAGTCGGGGGCTAGCGGACAGCTCCTACGAGCAGTACTTC; V gene: TRBV30; J gene: TRBJ2-7; D gene: -; clone size: -
CDR3 protein: CASSLRVRRAQAYNEQFF; CDR3 DNA: TGTGCCAGCAGTTTACGGGTAAGGAGGGCCCAGGCCTACAATGAGCAGTTCTTC; V gene: TRBV6-2/TRBV6-3; J gene: TRBJ2-1; D gene: -; clone size: -
CDR3 protein: CASSLSPGVDYEQYF; CDR3 DNA: TGTGCCAGCAGCTTATCCCCGGGGGTTGATTACGAGCAGTACTTC; V gene: TRBV7-3; J gene: TRBJ2-7; D gene: -; clone size: few
CDR3 protein: CASSLGTGSPLGPQHF; CDR3 DNA: TGTGCCAGCAGCCTAGGGACAGGGTCCCCCCTAGGGCCCCAGCATTTT; V gene: TRBV7-9; J gene: TRBJ1-5; D gene: TRBD1; clone size: -
CDR3 protein: CASGRAGVETQYF; CDR3 DNA: TGTGCCAGCGGTCGGGCGGGAGTGGAGACCCAGTACTTC; V gene: TRBV11-2; J gene: TRBJ2-5; D gene: TRBD2; clone size: once
CDR3 protein: CASSLVGRATNIQYF; CDR3 DNA: TGTGCCAGCAGCTTGGTGGGCAGGGCCACAAACATTCAGTACTTC; V gene: TRBV5-4; J gene: TRBJ2-4; D gene: -; clone size: -
CDR3 protein: CASDLRVGTEAFF; CDR3 DNA: TGTGCCAGCGACTTGAGGGTGGGGACTGAAGCTTTCTTT; V gene: TRBV28; J gene: TRBJ1-1; D gene: -; clone size: -
CDR3 protein: CASSPTTSFWETQYF; CDR3 DNA: TGTGCCAGCAGCCCGACTACTAGCTTTTGGGAGACCCAGTACTTC; V gene: TRBV7-9; J gene: TRBJ2-5; D gene: -; clone size: -
CDR3 protein: CATQLPSEQYF; CDR3 DNA: TGTGCCACCCAGCTACCTAGCGAGCAGTACTTC; V gene: TRBV21-1; J gene: TRBJ2-7; D gene: -; clone size: -
CDR3 protein: CASSPSRTSGNNEQFF; CDR3 DNA: TGTGCCAGCAGCCCCAGTAGGACTAGCGGAAACAATGAGCAGTTCTTC; V gene: TRBV4-2; J gene: TRBJ2-1; D gene: TRBD2; clone size: -
CDR3 protein: CASSLGLGSNEQFF; CDR3 DNA: TGCGCCAGCAGCTTGGGCCTAGGGAGCAATGAGCAGTTCTTC; V gene: TRBV5-1; J gene: TRBJ2-1; D gene: -; clone size: -
CDR3 protein: CASTNPGAANYGYTF; CDR3 DNA: TGTGCCAGTACCAACCCAGGGGCGGCTAACTATGGCTACACCTTC; V gene: TRBV19; J gene: TRBJ1-2; D gene: -; clone size: -
CDR3 protein: CASSLRGAYNEQFF; CDR3 DNA: TGTGCCAGCAGCTTAAGAGGCGCCTACAATGAGCAGTTCTTC; V gene: TRBV11-3; J gene: TRBJ2-1; D gene: -; clone size: -
CDR3 protein: CASSRRGISYEQYF; CDR3 DNA: TGCGCCAGCAGCCGGAGGGGAATCTCCTACGAGCAGTACTTC; V gene: TRBV4-3; J gene: TRBJ2-7; D gene: -; clone size: once
CDR3 protein: CASSVSGSSYNEQFF; CDR3 DNA: TGTGCCAGCAGTGTAAGCGGAAGCTCCTACAATGAGCAGTTCTTC; V gene: TRBV6-4; J gene: TRBJ2-1; D gene: -; clone size: -
CDR3 protein: CASRAGATTYNEQFF; CDR3 DNA: TGTGCCAGTAGGGCAGGGGCTACTACCTACAATGAGCAGTTCTTC; V gene: TRBV19; J gene: TRBJ2-1; D gene: -; clone size: -
CDR3 protein: CASSPRTGGGTGELFF; CDR3 DNA: TGTGCCAGCAGCCCCCGGACAGGGGGTGGAACCGGGGAGCTGTTTTTT; V gene: TRBV11-3; J gene: TRBJ2-2; D gene: TRBD1; clone size: -
CDR3 protein: CASSRNRGMGNQPQHF; CDR3 DNA: TGTGCCAGCAGCCGAAACAGGGGAATGGGCAATCAGCCCCAGCATTTT; V gene: TRBV21-1; J gene: TRBJ1-5; D gene: -; clone size: -
CDR3 protein: CASNPTGVNVLTF; CDR3 DNA: TGTGCCAGTAACCCGACAGGGGTCAACGTCCTGACTTTC; V gene: TRBV19; J gene: TRBJ2-6; D gene: TRBD1; clone size: -
CDR3 protein: CAISGDNSPLHF; CDR3 DNA: TGTGCCATCAGTGGAGATAATTCACCCCTCCACTTT; V gene: TRBV10-3; J gene: TRBJ1-6; D gene: -; clone size: -
CDR3 protein: CASSRDSQSTSGRGEHTDTQYF; CDR3 DNA: TGCGCCAGCAGTCGGGACAGCCAATCGACTAGCGGGAGAGGGGAACACACAGATACGCAGTATTTT; V gene: TRBV23-1; J gene: TRBJ2-3; D gene: TRBD2; clone size: -
CDR3 protein: CASSDVGRREGYTF; CDR3 DNA: TGTGCCAGCAGTGATGTTGGACGTCGGGAAGGCTACACCTTC; V gene: TRBV2; J gene: TRBJ1-2; D gene: -; clone size: few
CDR3 protein: CASSLGTPSWNEQFF; CDR3 DNA: TGTGCCAGCAGCCTCGGGACTCCCTCCTGGAATGAGCAGTTCTTC; V gene: TRBV5-6; J gene: TRBJ2-1; D gene: -; clone size: -
CDR3 protein: CASSLGPNSNQPQHF; CDR3 DNA: TGTGCCAGCAGCTTGGGGCCCAATAGCAATCAGCCCCAGCATTTT; V gene: TRBV5-6; J gene: TRBJ1-5; D gene: -; clone size: few
CDR3 protein: CASSPLGPISTDTQYF; CDR3 DNA: TGTGCCAGCAGCCCCCTGGGGCCTATCAGCACAGATACGCAGTATTTT; V gene: TRBV7-2; J gene: TRBJ2-3; D gene: -; clone size: -
CDR3 protein: CASSLDSEGAQYF; CDR3 DNA: TGCGCCAGCAGCCTTGACTCCGAAGGGGCTCAGTACTTC; V gene: TRBV5-1; J gene: TRBJ2-4; D gene: -; clone size: -
CDR3 protein: CASSQDTLREIAYEQYF; CDR3 DNA: TGCGCCAGCAGCCAGGATACCCTCCGGGAGATCGCCTACGAGCAGTACTTC; V gene: TRBV4-1; J gene: TRBJ2-7; D gene: -; clone size: once
CDR3 protein: CASRNTGAEKLFF; CDR3 DNA: TGTGCCAGCCGCAATACAGGAGCCGAAAAACTGTTTTTT; V gene: TRBV12-3/TRBV12-4; J gene: TRBJ1-4; D gene: -; clone size: -
CDR3 protein: CASTFASGSPTGELFF; CDR3 DNA: TGTGCCAGTACGTTCGCTAGCGGGAGTCCCACCGGGGAGCTGTTTTTT; V gene: TRBV19; J gene: TRBJ2-2; D gene: TRBD2; clone size: -
CDR3 protein: CATSDFPVTGEETQYF; CDR3 DNA: TGTGCCACCAGTGATTTCCCTGTGACAGGGGAAGAGACCCAGTACTTC; V gene: TRBV24-1; J gene: TRBJ2-5; D gene: TRBD1; clone size: -
CDR3 protein: CAWSVRGFQPQHF; CDR3 DNA: TGTGCCTGGAGTGTAAGGGGTTTTCAGCCCCAGCATTTT; V gene: TRBV30; J gene: TRBJ1-5; D gene: -; clone size: few
CDR3 protein: CSSFQGARNEQFF; CDR3 DNA: TGCAGCTCCTTCCAAGGGGCGAGGAATGAGCAGTTCTTC; V gene: TRBV29-1; J gene: TRBJ2-1; D gene: -; clone size: -
CDR3 protein: CASSYGGQAVGQFF; CDR3 DNA: TGTGCCAGCAGCTACGGGGGACAGGCTGTTGGGCAGTTCTTC; V gene: TRBV7-9; J gene: TRBJ2-1; D gene: TRBD1; clone size: -
CDR3 protein: CASRPPGTGLHEKLFF; CDR3 DNA: TGTGCCAGCAGGCCCCCAGGGACAGGGTTACATGAAAAACTGTTTTTT; V gene: TRBV25-1; J gene: TRBJ1-4; D gene: TRBD1; clone size: -
CDR3 protein: CASSLGGDPDTQYF; CDR3 DNA: TGTGCCAGCAGCTTAGGCGGGGATCCAGATACGCAGTATTTT; V gene: TRBV7-2; J gene: TRBJ2-3; D gene: -; clone size: -
CDR3 protein: CASSLASANTGELFF; CDR3 DNA: TGTGCTAGCAGCTTAGCCAGCGCGAACACCGGGGAGCTGTTTTTT; V gene: TRBV7-7; J gene: TRBJ2-2; D gene: -; clone size: -
CDR3 protein: CASSYSSSEKNIQYF; CDR3 DNA: TGTGCCAGCAGTTATTCATCTAGCGAAAAAAACATTCAGTACTTC; V gene: TRBV6-2/TRBV6-3; J gene: TRBJ2-4; D gene: -; clone size: -